These T cell receptor beta chains were read from a single sample in a study of shared clonotypes between healthy human individuals. The protocol was immunoSEQ multiplex PCR, while the TCRdb copy is restricted to in-frame clones and leaves out a portion. The top ten clones hold 0.9% to 1.4% of a sample with over 2 million clones, about 95% of them seen once. Sequenced: naive CD8+ T cells sorted from blood. All receptors come from a man aged 18 to 29 in good health. CDR3s include the opening cysteine and the closing phenylalanine or tryptophan. The D gene is left open where the match is weak. Clone sizes are given selectively: once, few, many, or a class where the clone is expanded.

v_call	j_call	d_call	clone_size	cdr3_aa	cdr3_nt
TRBV29-1	TRBJ1-1	-	-	CSVFGTWGTEAFF	TGCAGCGTTTTTGGGACCTGGGGCACTGAAGCTTTCTTT
TRBV15	TRBJ2-7	-	-	CATSRDKGLGEQYF	TGTGCCACCAGCAGAGATAAGGGGCTAGGGGAGCAGTACTTC
TRBV6-7	TRBJ1-5	-	-	CASSYSNRRTGKNQPQHF	TGTGCCAGCAGTTACTCGAACCGAAGGACTGGCAAAAATCAGCCCCAGCATTTT
TRBV30	TRBJ1-6	-	-	CAWSGLDRGAPLTSPLHF	TGTGCCTGGAGTGGCTTGGATCGCGGGGCACCCCTTACCTCACCCCTCCACTTT
TRBV19	TRBJ2-1	TRBD2	-	CASSPGLAGENEQFF	TGTGCCAGTAGTCCGGGACTAGCGGGAGAGAATGAGCAGTTCTTC
TRBV7-2	TRBJ2-5	-	-	CASSLGIQETQYF	TGTGCCAGCAGCTTAGGTATCCAAGAGACCCAGTACTTC
TRBV5-6	TRBJ1-6	-	-	CASSGTGQAPNSPLHF	TGTGCCAGCAGCGGAACGGGGCAGGCACCTAATTCACCCCTCCACTTT
TRBV13	TRBJ2-5	-	-	CASSLREQETQYF	TGTGCCAGCAGCTTACGGGAACAAGAGACCCAGTACTTC
TRBV29-1	TRBJ1-2	-	-	CSDRTAYGYTF	TGCAGCGATAGGACGGCCTATGGCTACACCTTC
TRBV7-2	TRBJ2-7	TRBD2	-	CASSYGLAASYEQYF	TGTGCCAGCAGCTACGGACTAGCGGCATCCTACGAGCAGTACTTC
TRBV27	TRBJ2-1	TRBD2	-	CASSPTSGRHNEQFF	TGTGCCAGCAGTCCCACGAGCGGGAGGCACAATGAGCAGTTCTTC
TRBV6-6	TRBJ2-3	-	-	CASSDSTDTQYF	TGTGCCAGCAGTGACAGCACAGATACGCAGTATTTT
TRBV27	TRBJ1-2	-	-	CASSLNRDHGYTF	TGTGCCAGCAGTTTAAACAGGGATCATGGCTACACCTTC
TRBV7-7	TRBJ1-1	-	-	CASSLPTGGNTEAFF	TGTGCTAGCAGCTTACCGACAGGAGGTAACACTGAAGCTTTCTTT
TRBV4-3	TRBJ2-3	-	-	CASSQDLSTDTQYF	TGCGCCAGCAGCCAAGATTTAAGCACAGATACGCAGTATTTT
TRBV4-3	TRBJ2-3	TRBD2	-	CASSQDLGSSGISDTQYF	TGCGCCAGCAGCCAAGATTTAGGGAGTAGCGGGATTTCAGATACGCAGTATTTT
TRBV11-2	TRBJ2-7	-	once	CASSLEHGYEQYF	TGTGCCAGCAGCTTAGAACACGGCTACGAGCAGTACTTC
TRBV28	TRBJ2-5	-	once	CASSLSQGSWQETQYF	TGTGCCAGCAGTTTGTCGCAGGGAAGTTGGCAAGAGACCCAGTACTTC
TRBV27	TRBJ1-1	-	-	CASRYRGATEAFF	TGTGCCAGCAGATACCGGGGGGCCACTGAAGCTTTCTTT
TRBV28	TRBJ2-1	TRBD1	-	CASRSSGTGLDEQFF	TGTGCCAGCAGATCGTCCGGGACAGGGTTGGATGAGCAGTTCTTC
TRBV10-3	TRBJ2-1	-	-	CAISESINEQFF	TGTGCCATCAGTGAGTCGATCAATGAGCAGTTCTTC
TRBV9	TRBJ2-7	-	-	CASSVGESYEQYF	TGTGCCAGCAGCGTAGGAGAGTCCTACGAGCAGTACTTC
TRBV4-3	TRBJ2-1	-	-	CASSQDHPDEQFF	TGCGCCAGCAGCCAAGATCACCCGGATGAGCAGTTCTTC
TRBV11-3	TRBJ1-2	-	-	CASSGRTVPSLYGYTF	TGTGCCAGCAGCGGGCGGACCGTCCCCAGCTTATATGGCTACACCTTC
TRBV28	TRBJ1-5	-	-	CASSRGVGNQPQHF	TGTGCCAGCAGTAGAGGGGTGGGCAATCAGCCCCAGCATTTT
TRBV4-2	TRBJ2-5	-	-	CASSRLGFQETQYF	TGTGCCAGCAGCCGTCTGGGATTTCAAGAGACCCAGTACTTC
TRBV7-9	TRBJ1-3	-	-	CASSSTRVSGNTIYF	TGTGCCAGCAGTTCGACACGGGTTTCTGGAAACACCATATATTTT
TRBV4-3	TRBJ1-6	-	-	CASSQERREDNSPLHF	TGCGCCAGCAGCCAAGAGCGCAGGGAAGATAATTCACCCCTCCACTTT
TRBV11-2	TRBJ2-1	TRBD2	-	CASSSWTSGAYNEQFF	TGTGCCAGCAGCTCCTGGACTAGCGGTGCGTACAATGAGCAGTTCTTC
TRBV10-1	TRBJ1-1	-	-	CASNQSFTTRQIVMNTEAFF	TGCGCCAGCAACCAATCGTTTACTACGAGGCAGATCGTTATGAACACTGAAGCTTTCTTT
TRBV5-6	TRBJ2-2	TRBD2	-	CASSSGGSVWELFF	TGTGCCAGCAGCTCAGGCGGGAGTGTCTGGGAGCTGTTTTTT
TRBV13	TRBJ2-7	-	-	CASNSGSGVYEQYF	TGTGCCAGCAATTCGGGGTCAGGGGTCTACGAGCAGTACTTC
TRBV13	TRBJ2-7	TRBD1	-	CASSPTGGATYEQYF	TGTGCCAGCAGTCCTACAGGGGGCGCGACCTACGAGCAGTACTTC
TRBV28	TRBJ1-1	-	few	CASSFASNPFF	TGTGCCAGCAGTTTTGCCAGTAATCCTTTCTTT
TRBV7-9	TRBJ2-3	-	-	CASSLSETDTQYF	TGTGCCAGCAGCTTATCCGAAACGGATACGCAGTATTTT
TRBV13	TRBJ2-3	-	-	CASSLASRPDTQYF	TGTGCCAGCAGCTTGGCTAGCAGACCAGATACGCAGTATTTT
TRBV29-1	TRBJ2-7	-	-	CSVETRSSYEQYF	TGCAGCGTTGAAACCCGGAGCTCCTACGAGCAGTACTTC
TRBV28	TRBJ2-2	-	-	CASNLGPYTGELFF	TGTGCCAGCAACTTGGGGCCATACACCGGGGAGCTGTTTTTT
TRBV13	TRBJ2-5	-	-	CASSLTNTQETQYF	TGTGCCAGCAGCTTGACTAACACTCAAGAGACCCAGTACTTC
TRBV29-1	TRBJ2-1	-	once	CSVPTAASYYNEQFF	TGCAGCGTCCCCACTGCTGCTAGCTACTACAATGAGCAGTTCTTC
TRBV10-3	TRBJ2-7	TRBD2	-	CAIRPSSGSSYEQYF	TGTGCCATCAGACCCTCTAGCGGGAGTTCCTACGAGCAGTACTTC
TRBV10-3	TRBJ2-3	TRBD2	-	CAISESSRLAPSTDTQYF	TGTGCCATCAGTGAGTCGAGTCGACTAGCGCCTAGCACAGATACGCAGTATTTT
TRBV5-4	TRBJ2-2	-	-	CASSFSPSNTGELFF	TGTGCCAGCAGCTTTTCCCCAAGTAACACCGGGGAGCTGTTTTTT
TRBV27	TRBJ2-3	TRBD2	-	CASSPGAGEITDTQYF	TGTGCCAGCAGTCCCGGAGCGGGAGAGATCACAGATACGCAGTATTTT
TRBV19	TRBJ2-2	-	few	CASSIITTTGELFF	TGTGCCAGTAGTATAATAACAACCACCGGGGAGCTGTTTTTT
TRBV27	TRBJ2-5	-	-	CASSPRGLSETQYF	TGTGCCAGCAGTCCCCGGGGTTTAAGCGAGACCCAGTACTTC
TRBV4-1	TRBJ2-7	-	-	CASSQRPEIYEQYF	TGCGCCAGCAGCCAGAGGCCAGAAATCTACGAGCAGTACTTC
TRBV4-3	TRBJ1-4	-	-	CASSQRVGAGAGNEKLFF	TGCGCCAGCAGCCAAAGGGTAGGAGCGGGGGCAGGAAATGAAAAACTGTTTTTT
TRBV5-6	TRBJ1-1	-	-	CASSWGANTEAFF	TGTGCCAGCAGCTGGGGGGCGAACACTGAAGCTTTCTTT
TRBV11-2	TRBJ2-4	-	-	CASSLGGNIQYF	TGTGCCAGCAGTCTGGGTGGAAACATTCAGTACTTC
TRBV4-3	TRBJ2-1	-	-	CASSQAGFPKDEQFF	TGCGCCAGCAGCCAAGCGGGGTTTCCCAAGGATGAGCAGTTCTTC
TRBV28	TRBJ2-7	TRBD2	-	CAAKPPSGGYEQYF	TGTGCCGCGAAGCCCCCTAGCGGGGGCTACGAGCAGTACTTC
TRBV27	TRBJ2-7	-	-	CASRVRGKSSYEQYF	TGTGCCAGCAGAGTACGAGGGAAAAGCTCCTACGAGCAGTACTTC
TRBV7-9	TRBJ2-7	TRBD2	-	CASSNAVSGSSYEQYF	TGTGCCAGCAGCAACGCAGTAAGCGGGAGCTCCTACGAGCAGTACTTC
TRBV9	TRBJ2-7	-	-	CASSVGEGGSYEQYF	TGTGCCAGCAGCGTAGGAGAGGGGGGTTCTTACGAGCAGTACTTC
TRBV27	TRBJ2-1	-	-	CASSSTPYNEQFF	TGTGCCAGCAGTTCGACCCCTTACAATGAGCAGTTCTTC